This TCR beta chain is drawn from a study of blood T cell repertoires in COVID-19. Overall study: The United States, Italy and Spain supplied acute and convalescent COVID-19 samples. T cells, B-cell-depleted T cells, or PBMCs provided the cDNA or gDNA that served as material.

Source study methods: Amplification from reference gene primers served as the basis for estimated nucleated cell counts. Using immunoSEQ multiplex PCR, the repertoire was profiled, and TCRdb retains in-frame clones only, with some absent. The D gene and trimming were derived from the DNA, and the V and J assignments and clone size from that table. Of about 150,000 clones in the sample, under 90% are singletons; the top ten hold around 7%. For recovered donors of Cohort 3, there were two negative PCRs, clearance, or symptom resolution. The V segment lost 0 bases and the J segment 7 bases; nucleotides outside the gene matches: 7. The CDR3 is made up of 17 amino acids. Looked up from germline, CDR1 is LGHNA and CDR2 is YNFKEQ.

This rearrangement joins TRBV4-2 to TRBJ2-7; 15 positions agree with TRBD2. This sequence was found in a man over 45 who had recovered from COVID-19. Sequenced material: PBMCs or T cells enriched from blood (not recorded which). As DNA, the CDR3 is TGTGCCAGCAGCCAAGATCCAGGGACTAGCGGGGGGTATGAGCAGTACTTC. Protein sequence: CASSQDPGTSGGYEQYF.